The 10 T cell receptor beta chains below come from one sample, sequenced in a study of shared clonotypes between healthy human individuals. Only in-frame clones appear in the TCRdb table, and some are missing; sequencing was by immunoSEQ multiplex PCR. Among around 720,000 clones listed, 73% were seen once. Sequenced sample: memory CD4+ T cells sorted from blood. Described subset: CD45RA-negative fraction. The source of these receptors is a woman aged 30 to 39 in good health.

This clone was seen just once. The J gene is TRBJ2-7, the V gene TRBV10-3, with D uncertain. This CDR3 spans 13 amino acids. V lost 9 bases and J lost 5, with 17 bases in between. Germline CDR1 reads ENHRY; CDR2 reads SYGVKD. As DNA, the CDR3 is TGTGCCATATCGCGATTTGAACGGGACGAGCAGTACTTC. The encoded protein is CAISRFERDEQYF.

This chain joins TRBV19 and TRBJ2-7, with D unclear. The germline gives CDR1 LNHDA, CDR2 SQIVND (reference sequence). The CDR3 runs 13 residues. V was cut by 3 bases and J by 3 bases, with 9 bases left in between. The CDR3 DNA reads TGTGCCAGTAGTATGCAGGAGAGCTACGAGCAGTACTTC. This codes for CASSMQESYEQYF.

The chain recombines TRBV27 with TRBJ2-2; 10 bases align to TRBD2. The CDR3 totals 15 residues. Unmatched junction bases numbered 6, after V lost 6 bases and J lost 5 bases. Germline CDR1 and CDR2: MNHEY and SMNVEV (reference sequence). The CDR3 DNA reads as TGTGCCAGCAGAAAAAGCGGGAGGGGGACCGGGGAGCTGTTTTTT. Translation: CASRKSGRGTGELFF.

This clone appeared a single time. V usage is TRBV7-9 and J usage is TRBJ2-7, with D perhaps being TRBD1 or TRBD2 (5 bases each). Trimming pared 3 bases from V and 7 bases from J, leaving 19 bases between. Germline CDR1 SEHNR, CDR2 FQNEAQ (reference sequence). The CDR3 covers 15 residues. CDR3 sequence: CASSFETEGSPEQYF. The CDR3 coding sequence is TGTGCCAGCAGCTTCGAGACAGAGGGGAGTCCGGAGCAGTACTTC.

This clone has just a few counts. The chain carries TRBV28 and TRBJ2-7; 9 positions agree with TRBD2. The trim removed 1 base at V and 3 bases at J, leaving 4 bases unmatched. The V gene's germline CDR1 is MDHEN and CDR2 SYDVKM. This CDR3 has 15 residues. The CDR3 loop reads CASSLLAGVRYEQYF. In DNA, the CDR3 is TGTGCCAGCAGTTTATTAGCGGGGGTTCGCTACGAGCAGTACTTC.

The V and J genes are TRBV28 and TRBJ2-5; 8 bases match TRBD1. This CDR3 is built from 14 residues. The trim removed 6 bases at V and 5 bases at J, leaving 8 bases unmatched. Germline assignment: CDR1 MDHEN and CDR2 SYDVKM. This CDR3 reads CASSLTGAGETQYF. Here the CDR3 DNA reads TGTGCCAGCAGCCTGACAGGGGCTGGGGAGACCCAGTACTTC. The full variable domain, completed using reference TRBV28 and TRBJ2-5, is DVKVTQSSRYLVKRTGEKVFLECVQDMDHENMFWYRQDPGLGLRLIYFSYDVKMKEKGDIPEGYSVSREKKERFSLILESASTNQTSMYLCASSLTGAGETQYFGPGTRLLVL.

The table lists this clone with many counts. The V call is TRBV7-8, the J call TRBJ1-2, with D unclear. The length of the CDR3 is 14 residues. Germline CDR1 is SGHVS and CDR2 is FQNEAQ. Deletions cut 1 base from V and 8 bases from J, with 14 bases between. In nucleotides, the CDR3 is TGTGCCAGCAGCTTAGGGGGAGGGATCGGAGGCTACACCTTC. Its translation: CASSLGGGIGGYTF.

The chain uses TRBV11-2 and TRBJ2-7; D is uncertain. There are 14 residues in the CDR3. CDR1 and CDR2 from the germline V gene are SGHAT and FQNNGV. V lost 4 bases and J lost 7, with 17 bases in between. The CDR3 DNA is TGTGCCAGCAGCTCCCCCCGCTCCGTGGTGGAGCAGTACTTC. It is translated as CASSSPRSVVEQYF. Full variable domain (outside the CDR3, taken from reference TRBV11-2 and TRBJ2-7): EAGVAQSPRYKIIEKRQSVAFWCNPISGHATLYWYQQILGQGPKLLIQFQNNGVVDDSQLPKDRFSAERLKGVDSTLKIQPAKLEDSAVYLCASSSPRSVVEQYFGPGTRLTVT.

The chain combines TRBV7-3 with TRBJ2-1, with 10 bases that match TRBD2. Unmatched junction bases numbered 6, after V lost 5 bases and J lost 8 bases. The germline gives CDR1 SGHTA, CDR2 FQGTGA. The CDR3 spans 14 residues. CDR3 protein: CASSPSSGSDEQFF. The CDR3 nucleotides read TGTGCCAGCAGCCCATCTAGCGGGAGTGATGAGCAGTTCTTC.

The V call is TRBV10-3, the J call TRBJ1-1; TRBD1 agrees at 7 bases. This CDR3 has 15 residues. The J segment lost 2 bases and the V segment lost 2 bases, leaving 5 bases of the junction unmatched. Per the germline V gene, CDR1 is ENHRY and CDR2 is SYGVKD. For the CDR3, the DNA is TGTGCCATCAGTGAGCGCCGGGACAGCAACACTGAAGCTTTCTTT. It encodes CAISERRDSNTEAFF.